This is a list of T cell receptor beta chains from one sample in a study of blood T cells in healthy people across ages. TCRdb re-derived calls from the 5' RACE reads in MiXCR, one entry per CDR3 protein. The data show more than 650,000 distinct CDR3 sequences, over 20% seen once. Sequenced input: blood. The source is a man in his 70s in good health. Each CDR3 is given with its conserved first and last residue. The order of the fields is CDR3 length, V gene, J gene, clone size, D gene, CDR3 DNA, CDR3 protein. A D gene is named only where the DNA matches it firmly. Size tells how often a clone was seen (once, few, many) or the class of an expanded clone, and some rows leave it out.

len: 13; v_gene: TRBV9; j_gene: TRBJ1-1; abundance: -; d_gene: -; CDR3nt: TGTGCCAGCAGCGTAGGCAGAAACACTGAAGCTTTCTTT; CDR3aa: CASSVGRNTEAFF
len: 14; v_gene: TRBV2; j_gene: TRBJ1-6; abundance: few; d_gene: -; CDR3nt: TGTGCCAGCAGAACCGGGACGGGGAATTCACCCCTCCACTTT; CDR3aa: CASRTGTGNSPLHF
len: 16; v_gene: TRBV25-1; j_gene: TRBJ2-5; abundance: -; d_gene: -; CDR3nt: TGTGCCAGCAGTGAATATTCTTGGTATGACCAAGAGACCCAGTACTTC; CDR3aa: CASSEYSWYDQETQYF
len: 13; v_gene: TRBV11-2; j_gene: TRBJ2-1; abundance: -; d_gene: -; CDR3nt: TGTGCCAGCAGCTTAGAGGTGGGGTCTGAGCAGTTCTTC; CDR3aa: CASSLEVGSEQFF
len: 13; v_gene: TRBV6-1; j_gene: TRBJ2-7; abundance: once; d_gene: -; CDR3nt: TGTGCCAGCCGGAGGACGTACTCCTACGAGCAGTACTTC; CDR3aa: CASRRTYSYEQYF
len: 15; v_gene: TRBV20-1; j_gene: TRBJ1-6; abundance: few; d_gene: -; CDR3nt: TGCAGTGCTCCGAGGACACAGGGTGGGGATTCACCCCTCCACTTT; CDR3aa: CSAPRTQGGDSPLHF
len: 13; v_gene: TRBV12-3/TRBV12-4; j_gene: TRBJ1-5; abundance: -; d_gene: -; CDR3nt: TGTGCCAGCAGCCCCTCGGGGCCGCTGGCCCAGCATTTT; CDR3aa: CASSPSGPLAQHF
len: 14; v_gene: TRBV11-2; j_gene: TRBJ2-5; abundance: -; d_gene: -; CDR3nt: TGTGCCAGCAGCACCCGACGGAGCCAAGAGACCCAGTACTTC; CDR3aa: CASSTRRSQETQYF
len: 14; v_gene: TRBV4-1; j_gene: TRBJ1-2; abundance: few; d_gene: -; CDR3nt: TGCGCCAGCAGCCAAGATGGGTTTAACTATGGCTACACCTTC; CDR3aa: CASSQDGFNYGYTF
len: 13; v_gene: TRBV28; j_gene: TRBJ2-4; abundance: few; d_gene: TRBD1; CDR3nt: TGTGCCAGTCGACAGGGAGCCAAAAACATTCAGTACTTC; CDR3aa: CASRQGAKNIQYF
len: 12; v_gene: TRBV20-1; j_gene: TRBJ1-2; abundance: many; d_gene: -; CDR3nt: TGCAGTGCCCCAAGAGGGGCGCGAGGCTACACCTTC; CDR3aa: CSAPRGARGYTF
len: 12; v_gene: TRBV12-3/TRBV12-4; j_gene: TRBJ2-1; abundance: -; d_gene: -; CDR3nt: TGTGCCAGCAGACCCCAGAGGGGTGAGCAGTTCTTC; CDR3aa: CASRPQRGEQFF
len: 14; v_gene: TRBV12-3/TRBV12-4; j_gene: TRBJ2-1; abundance: few; d_gene: -; CDR3nt: TGTGCCAGCAGTTTGACCGGGGGTGTATATGAGCAGTTCTTC; CDR3aa: CASSLTGGVYEQFF
len: 12; v_gene: TRBV29-1; j_gene: TRBJ1-1; abundance: -; d_gene: -; CDR3nt: TGCAGCGTTGAAGCGGCATACACTGAAGCTTTCTTT; CDR3aa: CSVEAAYTEAFF
len: 16; v_gene: TRBV3-1; j_gene: TRBJ1-6; abundance: -; d_gene: TRBD1; CDR3nt: TGTGCCAGCAGCAGACGGGACAGGGGTTTTAATTCACCCCTCCACTTT; CDR3aa: CASSRRDRGFNSPLHF
len: 15; v_gene: TRBV9; j_gene: TRBJ2-5; abundance: -; d_gene: -; CDR3nt: TGTGCCAGCAGCGTAAGAGGAGGAGCTGAAGAGACCCAGTACTTC; CDR3aa: CASSVRGGAEETQYF
len: 15; v_gene: TRBV10-3; j_gene: TRBJ2-7; abundance: -; d_gene: -; CDR3nt: TGTGCCATCAGTGCCTCGACAGGAATGTCCTACGAGCAGTACTTC; CDR3aa: CAISASTGMSYEQYF
len: 18; v_gene: TRBV5-1; j_gene: TRBJ1-1; abundance: -; d_gene: TRBD1; CDR3nt: TGCGCCAGCAGCTTGAGGGGGACAGGAGCATTCATGAACACTGAAGCTTTCTTT; CDR3aa: CASSLRGTGAFMNTEAFF
len: 17; v_gene: TRBV12-3/TRBV12-4; j_gene: TRBJ2-4; abundance: -; d_gene: TRBD2; CDR3nt: TGTGCCAGCAGTTTAGGGACTAGCGGGTTGGCCAAAAACATTCAGTACTTC; CDR3aa: CASSLGTSGLAKNIQYF
len: 15; v_gene: TRBV7-2; j_gene: TRBJ1-2; abundance: -; d_gene: -; CDR3nt: TGTGCCAGCACCGAGTTGGGTCTAGGGTCCTATGGCTACACCTTC; CDR3aa: CASTELGLGSYGYTF
len: 15; v_gene: TRBV25-1; j_gene: TRBJ1-1; abundance: -; d_gene: -; CDR3nt: TGTGCCAGCAGGGCCCAGGGGATGTTTAACACTGAAGCTTTCTTT; CDR3aa: CASRAQGMFNTEAFF
len: 12; v_gene: TRBV29-1; j_gene: TRBJ2-1; abundance: few; d_gene: -; CDR3nt: TGCAGCGTTGAATGGACCTCAGATGAGCAGTTCTTC; CDR3aa: CSVEWTSDEQFF
len: 14; v_gene: TRBV13; j_gene: TRBJ2-7; abundance: few; d_gene: -; CDR3nt: TGTGCCAGCAGCCCTCAGGGGGGGGTTTACGAGCAGTACTTC; CDR3aa: CASSPQGGVYEQYF
len: 8; v_gene: TRBV6-5; j_gene: TRBJ1-3; abundance: once; d_gene: -; CDR3nt: TGTGGGGTATACACCATATATTTT; CDR3aa: CGVYTIYF
len: 14; v_gene: TRBV28; j_gene: TRBJ2-7; abundance: once; d_gene: -; CDR3nt: TGTGCCAGCAGTCTTGGGACGATTGGGTACGAGCAGTACTTC; CDR3aa: CASSLGTIGYEQYF
len: 12; v_gene: TRBV20-1; j_gene: TRBJ2-5; abundance: many; d_gene: -; CDR3nt: TGCAGTGCTAATGGATTGGATGAGACCCAGTACTTC; CDR3aa: CSANGLDETQYF
len: 15; v_gene: TRBV7-8; j_gene: TRBJ1-1; abundance: -; d_gene: -; CDR3nt: TGTGCCAGCAGCTCTCGTTTTTGGGGGAACACTGAAGCTTTCTTT; CDR3aa: CASSSRFWGNTEAFF
len: 14; v_gene: TRBV5-1; j_gene: TRBJ2-5; abundance: many; d_gene: -; CDR3nt: TGCGCCAGCAGCCGACTGGACGGCCAGGAGACCCAGTACTTC; CDR3aa: CASSRLDGQETQYF
len: 14; v_gene: TRBV12-3/TRBV12-4; j_gene: TRBJ2-7; abundance: many; d_gene: TRBD1; CDR3nt: TGTGCCAGCAGGCAGGGACAGGGGTTCCACGAGCAGTACTTC; CDR3aa: CASRQGQGFHEQYF
len: 14; v_gene: TRBV29-1; j_gene: TRBJ2-4; abundance: few; d_gene: -; CDR3nt: TGCAGCGTAGAAGGCAGGATAGCCAAAAACATTCAGTACTTC; CDR3aa: CSVEGRIAKNIQYF
len: 16; v_gene: TRBV24-1; j_gene: TRBJ2-5; abundance: few; d_gene: -; CDR3nt: TGTGCCACCAGTGATGCACAGGGCGCGAATCAAGAGACCCAGTACTTC; CDR3aa: CATSDAQGANQETQYF
len: 15; v_gene: TRBV5-1; j_gene: TRBJ2-1; abundance: many; d_gene: -; CDR3nt: TGCGCCAGCAGCTTGGCCCAGGGGTCCTACAATGAGCAGTTCTTC; CDR3aa: CASSLAQGSYNEQFF
len: 16; v_gene: TRBV7-2; j_gene: TRBJ2-4; abundance: few; d_gene: TRBD2; CDR3nt: TGTGCCAGCAGACACGGGGGGTCCAGAGCCAAAAACATTCAGTACTTC; CDR3aa: CASRHGGSRAKNIQYF
len: 15; v_gene: TRBV20-1; j_gene: TRBJ1-2; abundance: -; d_gene: -; CDR3nt: TGCAGTGCTAGAAATACAGGAAGGGTCAACTATGGCTACACCTTC; CDR3aa: CSARNTGRVNYGYTF
len: 14; v_gene: TRBV25-1; j_gene: TRBJ1-4; abundance: few; d_gene: TRBD1; CDR3nt: TGTGCCAGCAGGGACAGGGTATCGGGTGAAAAACTGTTTTTT; CDR3aa: CASRDRVSGEKLFF
len: 17; v_gene: TRBV7-2; j_gene: TRBJ1-3; abundance: -; d_gene: -; CDR3nt: TGTGCCAGCAGCTTACGCTCAGGACAGACCTCTGGAAACACCATATATTTT; CDR3aa: CASSLRSGQTSGNTIYF
len: 16; v_gene: TRBV6-1; j_gene: TRBJ2-3; abundance: few; d_gene: TRBD2; CDR3nt: TGTGCCAGCAGTGAAACTAGCGGGGGAGGGACAGATACGCAGTATTTT; CDR3aa: CASSETSGGGTDTQYF
len: 11; v_gene: TRBV6-1; j_gene: TRBJ2-5; abundance: -; d_gene: -; CDR3nt: TGTGCCAGCAGTGAAGCCGAGACCCAGTACTTC; CDR3aa: CASSEAETQYF
len: 13; v_gene: TRBV6-6; j_gene: TRBJ2-2; abundance: -; d_gene: TRBD2; CDR3nt: TGTGCCAGCAGCTCTAGCGGAACCGGGGAGCTGTTTTTT; CDR3aa: CASSSSGTGELFF
len: 15; v_gene: TRBV11-2; j_gene: TRBJ2-5; abundance: once; d_gene: TRBD2; CDR3nt: TGTGCCAGCAGCTTAGATCGCGGGGGGGCCGACGTGCAGTACTTC; CDR3aa: CASSLDRGGADVQYF
len: 15; v_gene: TRBV24-1; j_gene: TRBJ2-3; abundance: few; d_gene: -; CDR3nt: TGTGCCACCGGGGTTCGGCGAGCAAGCACAGATACGCAGTATTTT; CDR3aa: CATGVRRASTDTQYF
len: 14; v_gene: TRBV12-3/TRBV12-4; j_gene: TRBJ2-2; abundance: -; d_gene: -; CDR3nt: TGTGCCATCGGCCGGGGGCTGAACACCGGGGAGCTGTTTTTT; CDR3aa: CAIGRGLNTGELFF
len: 18; v_gene: TRBV6-5; j_gene: TRBJ2-2; abundance: -; d_gene: TRBD2; CDR3nt: TGTGCCAGCAGTTCTCCGGGACTAGCCAGGGCGAACACCGGGGAGCTGTTTTTT; CDR3aa: CASSSPGLARANTGELFF
len: 14; v_gene: TRBV5-1; j_gene: TRBJ1-1; abundance: few; d_gene: -; CDR3nt: TGCGCCAGCAGACTTGGGGATCGTACGGCTGGAGCTTTCTTT; CDR3aa: CASRLGDRTAGAFF
len: 15; v_gene: TRBV28; j_gene: TRBJ2-4; abundance: -; d_gene: TRBD1; CDR3nt: TGTGCCAGCACCGGGACAGGGGGTATTGGGAACATTCAGTACTTC; CDR3aa: CASTGTGGIGNIQYF
len: 14; v_gene: TRBV3-1; j_gene: TRBJ2-3; abundance: few; d_gene: -; CDR3nt: TGTGCCAGCAGCCACGCCGGGATAGGGGATACGCAGTATTTT; CDR3aa: CASSHAGIGDTQYF
len: 14; v_gene: TRBV29-1; j_gene: TRBJ2-5; abundance: few; d_gene: -; CDR3nt: TGCAGCGCGGTAAGCCCCGGGCTCCCTCTATTCGAGTTCTTC; CDR3aa: CSAVSPGLPLFEFF
len: 17; v_gene: TRBV11-2; j_gene: TRBJ2-7; abundance: -; d_gene: -; CDR3nt: TGTGCCAGCAGCTTAGATGGGGGACAAGTTATCACCTACGAGCAGTACTTC; CDR3aa: CASSLDGGQVITYEQYF